This T cell receptor (beta chain) appears in the sequencing data of a study of radiation and T cells in renal cell carcinoma. Using immunoSEQ multiplex PCR, the repertoire was profiled, and TCRdb retains in-frame clones only, with some absent. The sample carries about 86,000 clones, around four fifths recorded once. Time point meaning: blood 4 weeks post-SBRT, at nephrectomy. Treatment given: 15 Gy SBRT to primary tumor, nephrectomy 4 weeks later. Nephrectomy followed 15 Gy stereotactic body radiation by 4 weeks. V was pared by 0 bases and J by 2 bases, with 11 bases between. CDR1 is SGDLS, CDR2 YYNGEE, per germline. This CDR3 is 16 amino acids long.

The TCR was taken from a man aged 45 to 65 with renal cell carcinoma. The sequenced sample was blood, obtained from a patient whose treatment included radiotherapy and nephrectomy. The chain is built from TRBV9 and TRBJ2-2; D may be TRBD1 (6 bases). The CDR3 DNA reads TGTGCCAGCAGCGTAGGACAGGCCCCTAACACCGGGGAGCTGTTTTTT. Its translation: CASSVGQAPNTGELFF.